This T cell receptor (beta chain) was sequenced during a study of T cell changes during pregnancy in multiple sclerosis. There are 21 residues in the CDR3. Germline-derived CDR1 and CDR2 are LGHNA and YNFKEQ. With V trimmed by 0 bases and J by 1 base, 10 bases remained unmatched. Produced via immunoSEQ multiplex PCR; TCRdb's table is partial and in-frame only. The sample has 18,000 or so clones; around nine tenths are singletons. The input for sequencing was CD4+ T cells from peripheral blood mononuclear cells, taken in the first trimester of pregnancy. The receptor was derived from a female donor in good health, enrolled as a control in a pregnancy study. The rearrangement uses TRBV4-2 and TRBJ1-6; 12 bases are a match to TRBD1. The CDR3 here is CASSQDSGTGGRGSYNSPLHF. The CDR3 DNA sequence: TGTGCCAGCAGCCAAGACTCCGGGACAGGGGGCAGGGGGTCCTATAATTCACCCCTCCACTTT.